This T cell receptor beta chain emerged from a study of shared clonotypes between healthy human individuals. Using immunoSEQ multiplex PCR, the repertoire was profiled, and TCRdb retains in-frame clones only, with some absent. Among 2 million to 2.5 million clones listed, 93% were seen once. Germline loops: CDR1 SNHLY, CDR2 FYNNEI. The junction had 5 bases not matched to a gene; V was cut back by 8 bases and J by 4 bases. This CDR3 is 14 amino acids long. V gene TRBV2 combines with J gene TRBJ2-1; 10 bases map to TRBD2. The receptor comes from a man aged 18 to 29 in good health. Some clones in this sample may be carry-over from other donors' samples. Sample: naive CD4+ T cells from PBMCs. The subset was: CD45RA+ positively selected. DNA of the CDR3: TGTGCCAGCCAGGGACTAGCGATATACAATGAGCAGTTCTTC. It translates to CASQGLAIYNEQFF.